A few counts support the clone carrying this T cell receptor (beta chain). This same CDR3 is encoded by further DNA sequences in the sample. This specimen comes from a study of blood T cell repertoires in COVID-19. Repertoires were generated with immunoSEQ multiplex PCR, while TCRdb's copy carries only in-frame clones and drops some. The repertoire holds over 85,000 clones, with about 91% as singletons. Germline CDR1 reads SEHNR; CDR2 reads FQNEAQ (reference sequence). The CDR3 extends over 14 amino acids. V lost 5 bases and J lost 2; bases outside the gene matches: 2. This chain joins TRBV7-9 and TRBJ1-5, with TRBD1 matching over 8 bases. What was sequenced was peripheral blood. This clonotype was sampled from a man between 18 and 35 years old with acute or convalescent COVID-19. The CDR3 sequence: CASSPTGGNQPQHF. CDR3 bases: TGTGCCAGCAGCCCGACAGGGGGCAATCAGCCCCAGCATTTT.